This entry lists 27 T cell receptor beta chains sequenced from one sample in a study of identical twins. TCRdb used MiXCR to reprocess the 5' RACE reads, holding one entry per CDR3 protein. This table has 450,000 or so distinct CDR3 sequences, 24% appearing once. The data also belong to a second study, concerning T cells expressing NK-cell markers.

The sample consisted of CD4+ T cells sorted from blood. These receptors all stem from a woman aged 18-35 years in good health.

Only a few counts were recorded for this clonotype. The CDR3, as DNA: TGCAGTGCTAGGGTGCAGCTAGACAATGAGCAGTTCTTC. Translation: CSARVQLDNEQFF. V and J are TRBV20-1 and TRBJ2-1; unclear D gene. Looked up from germline, CDR1 is DFQATT and CDR2 is SNEGSKA (reference sequence). The CDR3 spans 13 residues. The V end lost 3 bases, the J end lost 5 bases, and 11 bases lay between the germline ends.

The rearrangement links TRBV20-1 to TRBJ1-2, with 8 positions matching TRBD1. Germline CDR1 and CDR2: DFQATT and SNEGSKA (reference sequence). This CDR3 is built from 14 residues. Germline trimming cut 6 bases from V and 8 bases from J; bases unmatched to any gene: 14. The CDR3 protein is CSAPLPGGGGGYTF. The CDR3 DNA reads TGCAGTGCCCCGTTGCCAGGGGGCGGTGGGGGCTACACCTTC.

This clonotype was counted only a few times. The chain has TRBV10-3 and TRBJ2-1; D possibly corresponds to TRBD1 (6 bases). This CDR3 is 17 amino acids long. The germline gives CDR1 ENHRY, CDR2 SYGVKD. V was cut by 2 bases and J by 9 bases, with 23 bases left in between. The DNA of the CDR3 is TGTGCCATCAGTGAGAACCGTGGGGGCGGAGGCCCTTCTGAGCAGTTCTTC. Translated: CAISENRGGGGPSEQFF.

This clonotype was seen a handful of times. J is TRBJ2-4 and V is TRBV3-1; the D is unclear. The V end lost 5 bases, the J end lost 0 bases, and 2 bases lay between the germline ends. The CDR3 totals 12 residues. Germline values: CDR1 LGHDT, CDR2 YNNKEL (reference sequence). The CDR3 DNA follows: TGTGCCAGCAGCAGAGCCAAAAACATTCAGTACTTC. This codes for CASSRAKNIQYF.

The chain uses TRBV7-9 and TRBJ1-5, with D tentatively TRBD1 (5 bases). V shed 1 base and J shed 1 base, with 5 bases lying between them. The germline gives CDR1 SEHNR, CDR2 FQNEAQ (reference sequence). The CDR3 is 14 residues long. For the CDR3, the DNA is TGTGCCAGCAGCTTAGACAGGAGCAATCAGCCCCAGCATTTT. Amino acids: CASSLDRSNQPQHF.

This clonotype was recorded at least ten times. V usage is TRBV5-1 and J usage is TRBJ2-7, with no clear D. Germline lookup yields CDR1 SGHRS and CDR2 YFSETQ. Trimming shortened V by 4 bases and J by 5 bases, and 19 bases separated the two germline ends. This CDR3 comprises 15 residues. CDR3 amino acids: CASSPEPRIGDEQYF. The CDR3 DNA reads as TGCGCCAGCAGCCCTGAACCTAGAATCGGCGACGAGCAGTACTTC.

This clonotype was recorded a few times. The CDR3 bases are TGTGCCAGCAGCCGACCCAATTCACCCCTCCACTTT. Encoded protein: CASSRPNSPLHF. V gene TRBV7-9 combines with J gene TRBJ1-6; D gene uncertain. The ends were cut back, 5 bases at V and 7 bases at J, with 6 bases in the middle. The length of the CDR3 is 12 residues. Germline CDR1 and CDR2: SEHNR and FQNEAQ (reference sequence). The variable domain in full, completed from reference TRBV7-9 and TRBJ1-6, reads DTGVSQNPRHKITKRGQNVTFRCDPISEHNRLYWYRQTLGQGPEFLTYFQNEAQLEKSRLLSDRFSAERPKGSFSTLEIQRTEQGDSAMYLCASSRPNSPLHFGNGTRLTVT.

This clonotype appeared a few times. The rearrangement uses TRBV20-1 and TRBJ2-7, with D perhaps matching TRBD1 (5 bases). In germline, CDR1 is DFQATT, CDR2 SNEGSKA (reference sequence). CDR3 length: 15 residues. V dropped 6 bases and J dropped 1 base, with 19 bases sitting between them. CDR3 in DNA: TGCAGTGCGCCCTCCGGTAGGGGTATATCCTACGAGCAGTACTTC. Amino acids: CSAPSGRGISYEQYF.

This clonotype was picked up a small number of times. The chain carries TRBV9 and TRBJ1-2, with 10 bases lining up with TRBD1. CDR3 size: 15 residues. With 0 bases clipped from V and 2 bases from J, the junction kept 1 base outside the gene matches. Germline CDR1 SGDLS, CDR2 YYNGEE. Written as DNA, the CDR3 is TGTGCCAGCAGCGTAGAGGGACAGGGGAACTATGGCTACACCTTC. Residues: CASSVEGQGNYGYTF. Based on the CDR3 plus reference TRBV9 and TRBJ1-2, the full variable domain is DSGVTQTPKHLITATGQRVTLRCSPRSGDLSVYWYQQSLDQGLQFLIQYYNGEERAKGNILERFSAQQFPDLHSELNLSSLELGDSALYFCASSVEGQGNYGYTFGSGTRLTVV.

V usage is TRBV29-1 and J usage is TRBJ1-1, with unresolved D. This CDR3 has 13 residues. Germline CDR1 SQVTM, CDR2 ANQGSEA. Trimming shortened V by 0 bases and J by 8 bases, and 13 bases separated the two germline ends. In DNA, the CDR3 is TGCAGCGTTGAAGATCTTATTCGCCCGGAAGCTTTCTTT. Its protein is CSVEDLIRPEAFF.

This clonotype was counted only a few times. The rearrangement links TRBV20-1 to TRBJ2-1, with 11 positions matching TRBD1. V lost 6 bases to trimming and J lost 8 bases; unmatched junction nucleotides: 6. Germline V lookup: CDR1 DFQATT, CDR2 SNEGSKA (reference sequence). The CDR3 has 13 amino acids. The CDR3 loop is CSAPGQGGYEQFF. CDR3 DNA sequence: TGCAGTGCACCGGGACAGGGGGGTTATGAGCAGTTCTTC.

This chain joins TRBV12-3 or TRBV12-4 and TRBJ2-5, with TRBD1 matching over 10 bases. The CDR3 consists of 15 residues. Germline trimming cut 5 bases from V and 4 bases from J; bases unmatched to any gene: 7. The CDR3 loop reads CASSPSGDRGETQYF. The CDR3 region has the DNA TGTGCCAGCAGTCCCTCGGGGGACAGGGGAGAGACCCAGTACTTC.

This chain uses TRBV7-9 with TRBJ2-3, with 12 nucleotides matching TRBD2. From germline, CDR1 is SEHNR and CDR2 FQNEAQ (reference sequence). This CDR3 comprises 16 residues. With V trimmed by 2 bases and J by 4 bases, 4 bases remained unmatched. Written as DNA, the CDR3 is TGTGCCAGCAGCTTACTAGCGGGAGGGCCCGCAGATACGCAGTATTTT. Encoded protein: CASSLLAGGPADTQYF.

There are a few counts of this clonotype. The chain is built from TRBV6-5 and TRBJ2-5; 7 nucleotides align to TRBD1. This CDR3 has 14 residues. Germline-derived CDR1 and CDR2 are MNHEY and SVGAGI. Trimming removed 2 bases from V and 4 bases from J; junction bases left unmatched: 4. The CDR3 DNA reads TGTGCCAGCAGTTACGAAGGGGGCACAGAGACCCAGTACTTC. Translation gives CASSYEGGTETQYF.

This clonotype was detected many times. Germline and junction disagree at one end, which may indicate a read error. The chain uses TRBV5-1 and TRBJ2-7; 7 bases map to TRBD2. The CDR3 contains 13 residues. The germline CDR1 and CDR2 sequences are SGHRS and YFSETQ. CDR3 DNA: TGTGCCAGCAGCTGGGGAGGGTCCTACGAGCAGTACTTC. Its protein is CASSWGGSYEQYF.

This sequence joins TRBV29-1 and TRBJ2-3, with TRBD1 matching over 11 bases. Looked up from germline, CDR1 is SQVTM and CDR2 is ANQGSEA. V trimming: 5 bases; J trimming: 6 bases; junction bases outside the gene matches: 10. The CDR3 is made up of 15 amino acids. In nucleotides, the CDR3 is TGCAGCGTTTCCCGCGGGACAGGGGGGAGGGATACGCAGTATTTT. It translates to CSVSRGTGGRDTQYF.

This clonotype was picked up a small number of times. The chain joins TRBV7-9 to TRBJ2-1; a weak D match, TRBD1 (6 bases). With 5 bases removed from V and 9 bases from J, the gap between germline ends came to 20 bases. CDR1 SEHNR and CDR2 FQNEAQ come from the germline V gene (reference sequence). The CDR3 consists of 15 residues. The CDR3: CASSAPSPGVVEQFF. The CDR3 DNA reads TGTGCCAGCAGCGCGCCCAGTCCAGGGGTGGTTGAGCAGTTCTTC.

This clonotype showed up just a few times. The chain employs TRBV6-6 and TRBJ2-3; tentative D call: TRBD2 (6 bases). This CDR3 spans 13 amino acids. With 2 bases removed from V and 8 bases from J, the gap between germline ends came to 11 bases. Germline V CDR1 and CDR2: MNHNY, SVGAGI (reference sequence). The DNA of the CDR3 is TGTGCCAGCAGTTACATTTTGGGGGGTACGCAGTATTTT. Residues: CASSYILGGTQYF.

Only a few counts were recorded for this clonotype. This chain links TRBV29-1 with TRBJ2-2, with D possibly matching TRBD2 (6 bases). Germline lookup yields CDR1 SQVTM and CDR2 ANQGSEA. This CDR3 is 17 amino acids long. Trimming left V 4 bases short and J 5 bases short, with 23 bases between. Here the CDR3 DNA reads TGCAGCGTTGGATGGGGAAGCGGGCCGGCGGATACCGGGGAGCTGTTTTTT. It translates to CSVGWGSGPADTGELFF.

The rearrangement links TRBV4-2 to TRBJ1-2; TRBD1 might be the D (6 bases). The CDR3 has 14 residues. The germline CDR1 and CDR2 sequences are LGHNA and YNFKEQ. With 1 base removed from V and 6 bases from J, the gap between germline ends came to 12 bases. The CDR3 reads CASSQGGPKDGYTF. The CDR3 DNA is TGTGCCAGCAGCCAAGGGGGGCCTAAAGATGGCTACACCTTC.

This clonotype was observed a handful of times. The chain is built from TRBV29-1 and TRBJ2-4; a possible D gene is TRBD2 (6 bases). Germline CDR1 reads SQVTM; CDR2 reads ANQGSEA. Trimming cost V 5 bases and J 4 bases, with 18 bases left between them. CDR3 length equals 15 residues. Here the CDR3 DNA reads TGCAGCGTTCATTCATCCGGGACTTCAAAAAACATTCAGTACTTC. It is translated as CSVHSSGTSKNIQYF.

This clonotype was counted a few times. The chain joins TRBV7-8 to TRBJ1-5; D not certain. The V end lost 5 bases, the J end lost 6 bases, and 14 bases lay between the germline ends. The CDR3 sequence is 14 residues long. Germline assignment: CDR1 SGHVS and CDR2 FQNEAQ. The CDR3 is CASSLDHRGQPQHF. The CDR3 bases are TGTGCCAGCAGCCTCGATCACCGGGGTCAGCCCCAGCATTTT.

The chain combines TRBV7-7 with TRBJ2-1; weak D call: TRBD2 (6 bases). The CDR3 is 14 residues long. Trimming removed 10 bases at V and 7 bases at J, with 20 bases between. CDR1 is SSHAT, CDR2 FNYEAQ, per germline (reference sequence). As DNA, the CDR3 is TGTGCCACCCGAGGAGTTCTGGCGGGGAATGAGCAGTTCTTC. It translates to CATRGVLAGNEQFF. The full variable domain, rest sourced from reference TRBV7-7 and TRBJ2-1, is GAGVSQSPRYKVTKRGQDVTLRCDPISSHATLYWYQQALGQGPEFLTYFNYEAQPDKSGLPSDRFSAERPEGSISTLTIQRTEQRDSAMYRCATRGVLAGNEQFFGPGTRLTVL.

The chain recombines TRBV9 with TRBJ1-1; D not certain. CDR1 is SGDLS and CDR2 is YYNGEE in the germline V gene. The V and J ends lost 0 bases and 7 bases respectively, with 10 bases between them. This CDR3 comprises 13 residues. The chain's CDR3 is CASSVDLTGEAFF. CDR3 DNA: TGTGCCAGCAGCGTAGATCTAACGGGTGAAGCTTTCTTT.

This chain uses TRBV5-1 with TRBJ2-5; D uncertain. Per the germline V gene, CDR1 is SGHRS and CDR2 is YFSETQ. This CDR3 comprises 13 residues. Trimming stripped 0 bases from V and 1 base from J, with 4 bases between. CDR3 region: CASSLVPQETQYF. CDR3 DNA sequence: TGCGCCAGCAGCTTGGTCCCCCAAGAGACCCAGTACTTC.

There are a few counts of this clonotype. This chain connects TRBV7-9 to TRBJ1-5; D possibly corresponds to TRBD1 (5 bases). Trimming took off 5 bases at V and 7 bases at J, with 24 bases between the two ends. CDR1 is SEHNR, CDR2 FQNEAQ, per germline (reference sequence). The CDR3 consists of 17 residues. CDR3 sequence (DNA): TGTGCCAGCAGCCGCGGGGGAGGGGTAAGTTCAAGGCAGCCCCAGCATTTT. It encodes CASSRGGGVSSRQPQHF.

The chain is built from TRBV5-1 and TRBJ2-1; 10 bases are a match to TRBD2. This CDR3 comprises 15 residues. Germline trimming cut 0 bases from V and 7 bases from J; bases unmatched to any gene: 4. Germline CDR1 reads SGHRS; CDR2 reads YFSETQ. The CDR3 sequence: CASSLESGRDNEQFF. The CDR3 DNA is TGCGCCAGCAGCTTGGAGAGCGGGAGGGATAATGAGCAGTTCTTC.